This TCR beta chain was retrieved from a study of shared clonotypes between healthy human individuals. Study observations and caveats: It was observed that 4% to 6% of naive CD4 clonotypes were shared across a handful of donors. The study generally estimated greater richness for naive than memory subsets.

Only in-frame clones appear in the TCRdb table, and some are missing; sequencing was by immunoSEQ multiplex PCR. The sample has 980,000 or so clones; 76% are singletons. This clone was picked up one time. Its cognate antigen is unknown. The V segment lost 2 bases and the J segment 4 bases; nucleotides outside the gene matches: 4. The CDR3 is made up of 14 amino acids. The germline CDR1 and CDR2 sequences are MNHNY and SVGAGI (reference sequence). The chain joins TRBV6-6 to TRBJ2-5, with 7 positions matching TRBD1. The receptor was isolated from a man aged 18 to 35 in good health. The sample was memory CD4+ T cells sorted from blood. Documented subset: CD45RA-negative fraction. CDR3 sequence reads: CASSYGNRGETQYF. CDR3 DNA: TGTGCCAGCAGTTACGGGAACAGGGGAGAGACCCAGTACTTC.